The 9 T cell receptor beta chains listed next were all sequenced from one sample in a study of shared clonotypes between healthy human individuals. Sequenced by immunoSEQ multiplex PCR; TCRdb stores in-frame clones only, minus some. Among about 1 million clones, about 84% were seen once, and the ten largest hold approximately 0.5%. Sequencing was carried out using memory CD4+ T cells from PBMCs. Noted subset: CD45RA-negative fraction. Source of these receptors: a man between 18 and 29 years old in good health. Some clones in this sample may be carry-over from other donors' samples.

The chain couples TRBV5-4 to TRBJ2-3, with a tentative D call TRBD2 (5 bases). This CDR3 contains 14 residues. V was shortened by 4 bases and J by 0 bases, with 9 bases between the two germline ends. Germline assignment: CDR1 SGHNT and CDR2 YYREEE (reference sequence). This CDR3 reads CASSRSGSTDTQYF. The CDR3 region has the DNA TGTGCCAGCAGCAGGAGCGGTAGCACAGATACGCAGTATTTT.

The chain couples TRBV5-4 to TRBJ2-3; 12 bases fit TRBD2. Germline CDR1 is SGHNT and CDR2 is YYREEE (reference sequence). After removal of 4 bases from V and 7 bases from J, the junction contained 7 bases not matched to a gene. CDR3 length: 15 amino acids. The CDR3 DNA reads as TGTGCCAGCAGCCGGACTAGCGGGATGAGGAATACGCAGTATTTT. Its translation is CASSRTSGMRNTQYF.

CDR3 residues: CASSSPDKNTEAFF. CDR3 coding DNA: TGTGCCAGCAGTTCCCCAGACAAGAACACTGAAGCTTTCTTT. The chain recombines TRBV6-1 with TRBJ1-1, with no clear D. The CDR3 spans 14 residues. V lost 5 bases, J lost 1 base, and 11 bases lay in between. Germline CDR1 reads MNHNS; CDR2 reads SASEGT.

Details on this clone: Additional DNA sequences in this sample encode the identical CDR3. The chain employs TRBV5-1 and TRBJ1-1, with no clear D. Germline lookup yields CDR1 SGHRS and CDR2 YFSETQ. With 0 bases removed from V and 4 bases from J, the gap between germline ends came to 10 bases. This CDR3 region has 14 residues. DNA for the CDR3: TGCGCCAGCAGCTTGGGGGGAGATGGCACTGAAGCTTTCTTT. This translates into CASSLGGDGTEAFF.

The chain is built from TRBV6-1 and TRBJ2-7; TRBD1 might be the D (8 bases). Trimming shortened V by 1 base and J by 1 base, and 17 bases separated the two germline ends. Looked up from germline, CDR1 is MNHNS and CDR2 is SASEGT. The CDR3 is 17 residues long. The CDR3 region has the DNA TGTGCCAGCAGTGAAGGGGGGGGACAGGCCTATTCCTACGAGCAGTACTTC. The encoded protein is CASSEGGGQAYSYEQYF.

Comment on this clone: The sample carries other DNA sequences with the same CDR3. The V call is TRBV9, the J call TRBJ1-2, with TRBD1 identical over 7 bases. The V and J ends lost 2 bases and 5 bases, in that order; junction bases with no gene match: 12. Germline values: CDR1 SGDLS, CDR2 YYNGEE. This CDR3 is 16 amino acids long. CDR3 protein: CASSVERERDRYGYTF. In DNA, the CDR3 is TGTGCCAGCAGCGTCGAGCGCGAACGGGACAGATATGGCTACACCTTC.

The J gene is TRBJ2-3, the V gene TRBV7-9; D tentatively fits TRBD1 or TRBD2 (5 bases each). V dropped 2 bases and J dropped 6 bases, with 15 bases sitting between them. This CDR3 has 15 amino acids. Germline V lookup: CDR1 SEHNR, CDR2 FQNEAQ (reference sequence). CDR3: CASSLQGPPLDTQYF. In DNA form, the CDR3 reads TGTGCCAGCAGCTTACAGGGACCCCCCCTGGATACGCAGTATTTT.

The chain links TRBV5-4 to TRBJ1-2, with D possibly TRBD1 on 6 matching bases. V was trimmed by 0 bases and J by 8 bases, leaving 11 bases between them. The CDR3 is 13 residues long. Germline V gene data show CDR1 as SGHNT and CDR2 as YYREEE (reference sequence). The CDR3 here is CASSLEQGRGYTF. The CDR3 DNA sequence: TGTGCCAGCAGCTTGGAGCAGGGGAGAGGCTACACCTTC.

On this clone: Other DNA sequences in the same sample also yield this CDR3. This chain connects TRBV2 to TRBJ2-5, with TRBD2 identical over 9 bases. The CDR3 consists of 13 residues. J lost 5 bases, V lost 7 bases, and 5 bases had no gene match. Germline-derived CDR1 and CDR2 are SNHLY and FYNNEI. The CDR3 DNA follows: TGTGCCAGCACCCCTAGCGGGACGGAGACCCAGTACTTC. It is translated as CASTPSGTETQYF.